The 15 T cell receptor beta chains below all came from one sample that was sequenced in a study of radiation and T cells in renal cell carcinoma. The data were produced by immunoSEQ multiplex PCR, yet TCRdb's version contains in-frame clones alone and is incomplete. Altogether about 91,000 clones are present, under 90% being singletons, with the ten largest covering roughly 6%. Time point meaning: baseline pretreatment blood. As to treatment: 15 Gy SBRT to primary tumor, nephrectomy 4 weeks later. Sequenced here: blood, sampled from a patient whose treatment included radiotherapy and nephrectomy. All receptors derive from a man aged 60-69 years with renal cell carcinoma.

V usage is TRBV5-1 and J usage is TRBJ2-3; TRBD2 matches 14 bases. J lost 2 bases, V lost 2 bases, and 7 bases had no gene match. This CDR3 has 18 residues. Per the germline V gene, CDR1 is SGHRS and CDR2 is YFSETQ. CDR3 bases: TGCGCCAGCAGCTTAGACCCGGGACTAGCGGGAGTCACAGATACGCAGTATTTT. Translation: CASSLDPGLAGVTDTQYF.

In its sample, this clone was seen once. This chain connects TRBV5-1 to TRBJ2-3, with D maybe TRBD2 (6 bases). There are 14 residues in the CDR3. Germline loops: CDR1 SGHRS, CDR2 YFSETQ. V was trimmed by 2 bases and J by 1 base, leaving 8 bases between them. The CDR3 DNA is TGCGCCAGCAGCTTACTAGCTGGCACAGATACGCAGTATTTT. Amino acids: CASSLLAGTDTQYF.

The CDR3 sequence: CASSISGTSSYEQYF. Written as DNA, the CDR3 is TGTGCCAGTAGTATTAGTGGGACCAGCTCCTACGAGCAGTACTTC. V gene TRBV19 combines with J gene TRBJ2-7; the D gene could be TRBD1 or TRBD2 (5 bases each). Germline CDR1 and CDR2: LNHDA and SQIVND (reference sequence). The germline V and J ends were trimmed by 3 bases and 0 bases, with 12 bases remaining between them. This CDR3 has 15 residues.

This rearrangement joins TRBV5-1 to TRBJ2-1, with D unclear. The CDR3 contains 13 residues. Germline loops: CDR1 SGHRS, CDR2 YFSETQ. Trimming pared 6 bases from V and 7 bases from J, leaving 14 bases between. The CDR3 protein is CASTTALENEQFF. The CDR3 DNA reads TGCGCCAGCACCACTGCTCTAGAGAATGAGCAGTTCTTC. The full variable domain, rest sourced from reference TRBV5-1 and TRBJ2-1, is KAGVTQTPRYLIKTRGQQVTLSCSPISGHRSVSWYQQTPGQGLQFLFEYFSETQRNKGNFPGRFSGRQFSNSRSEMNVSTLELGDSALYLCASTTALENEQFFGPGTRLTVL.

The rearrangement uses TRBV9 and TRBJ2-1; 9 nucleotides agree with TRBD2. The CDR3 extends over 16 amino acids. Germline CDR1 is SGDLS and CDR2 is YYNGEE. V gave up 0 bases and J gave up 7 bases; unmatched junction bases: 8. This chain's CDR3 is CASSVGGEREVNEQFF. DNA of the CDR3: TGTGCCAGCAGCGTAGGGGGCGAGCGGGAGGTAAATGAGCAGTTCTTC.

V usage is TRBV18 and J usage is TRBJ1-3; the D gene is possibly TRBD1 (6 bases). This CDR3 spans 14 amino acids. The V end was cut by 5 bases, the J end by 0 bases, with 8 bases between. Per germline, CDR1 KGHSH and CDR2 LQKENI. In nucleotides, the CDR3 is TGTGCCAGCTCAGGACAGCGCTCTGGAAACACCATATATTTT. The encoded protein is CASSGQRSGNTIYF.

This clone was seen a single time. The V call is TRBV6-5, the J call TRBJ2-1, with D tentatively TRBD2 (6 bases). From germline, CDR1 is MNHEY and CDR2 SVGAGI. This CDR3 is built from 15 residues. V was clipped by 2 bases and J by 0 bases, with 8 bases between them. The CDR3 region has the DNA TGTGCCAGCAGTTACGGGGGGTCCTCCTACAATGAGCAGTTCTTC. Its translation is CASSYGGSSYNEQFF.

The chain is built from TRBV4-1 and TRBJ2-7, with D possibly matching TRBD2 (5 bases). The ends were cut back, 1 base at V and 2 bases at J, with 9 bases in the middle. CDR3 size: 14 residues. Per germline, CDR1 MGHRA and CDR2 YSYEKL. The CDR3 coding sequence is TGCGCCAGCAGCCAAGTTCGCGGGCCCTACGAGCAGTACTTC. Its translation: CASSQVRGPYEQYF.

This CDR3 is CASKGQGQGQPQHF. CDR3 coding DNA: TGTGCCAGCAAGGGACAGGGGCAAGGGCAGCCCCAGCATTTT. This chain connects TRBV2 to TRBJ1-5, with 10 bases fitting TRBD1. This CDR3 comprises 14 residues. The V and J ends lost 7 bases and 7 bases, in that order; junction bases with no gene match: 7. Germline CDR1 is SNHLY and CDR2 is FYNNEI.

This sequence joins TRBV6-5 and TRBJ2-2; a possible D gene is TRBD1 (5 bases). V shed 2 bases and J shed 5 bases, with 12 bases lying between them. Germline loops: CDR1 MNHEY, CDR2 SVGAGI. The CDR3 covers 15 residues. CDR3 sequence: CASSYGAGKTGELFF. The CDR3 DNA follows: TGTGCCAGCAGTTACGGGGCAGGGAAGACCGGGGAGCTGTTTTTT.

The V and J genes are TRBV7-9 and TRBJ2-5, with 9 bases identical to TRBD2. This CDR3 is built from 15 residues. Germline V CDR1 and CDR2: SEHNR, FQNEAQ (reference sequence). J lost 5 bases, V lost 5 bases, and 9 bases had no gene match. The CDR3 here is CASSLGAGGLETQYF. The DNA of the CDR3 is TGTGCCAGCAGCCTAGGAGCGGGAGGTCTGGAGACCCAGTACTTC.

This clone was observed once. The chain has TRBV5-1 and TRBJ2-1; TRBD2 matches 7 bases. Trimming cost V 5 bases and J 0 bases; bases outside gene matches: 8. The CDR3 runs to 16 residues. Germline V gene lookup returns CDR1 SGHRS and CDR2 YFSETQ. The CDR3 DNA reads as TGCGCCAGCAGGGCCGGAGCGGGGAGCTCCTACAATGAGCAGTTCTTC. Encoded protein: CASRAGAGSSYNEQFF.

This chain joins TRBV2 and TRBJ2-5; D gene ambiguous. The germline V gene encodes CDR1 SNHLY and CDR2 FYNNEI. The V end was cut by 1 base, the J end by 4 bases, with 10 bases between. There are 14 residues in the CDR3. CDR3 sequence reads: CASSEGSARETQYF. For the CDR3, the DNA is TGTGCCAGCAGTGAAGGGAGTGCACGAGAGACCCAGTACTTC. The full variable domain, its missing parts supplied by reference TRBV2 and TRBJ2-5, is EPEVTQTPSHQVTQMGQEVILRCVPISNHLYFYWYRQILGQKVEFLVSFYNNEISEKSEIFDDQFSVERPDGSNFTLKIRSTKLEDSAMYFCASSEGSARETQYFGPGTRLLVL.

V usage is TRBV19 and J usage is TRBJ2-2, with D possibly being TRBD2 (6 bases). This CDR3 has 16 residues. V was pared by 3 bases and J by 6 bases, with 17 bases between. The germline V gene has CDR1 LNHDA and CDR2 SQIVND (reference sequence). The CDR3 nucleotides are TGTGCCAGTAGTATCGCGGGACCGCCAACCGCCGGGGAGCTGTTTTTT. Amino acid sequence: CASSIAGPPTAGELFF.

The chain carries TRBV4-1 and TRBJ1-1; possibly TRBD1 for D (5 bases). Deletions cut 0 bases from V and 4 bases from J, with 15 bases between. This CDR3 is built from 16 residues. CDR1 is MGHRA, CDR2 YSYEKL, per germline. The CDR3 sequence: CASSQDRIPGITEAFF. DNA for the CDR3: TGCGCCAGCAGCCAAGATAGGATTCCAGGGATCACTGAAGCTTTCTTT.